This TCR beta chain came from a study of OX40 agonist ivuxolimab in advanced cancers. Patients with autoimmune history or systemic immunosuppression were excluded. Produced via immunoSEQ multiplex PCR; TCRdb's table is partial and in-frame only. This table has tens of thousands of clones, about 90% appearing once. The junction had 8 bases not matched to a gene; V was cut back by 4 bases and J by 4 bases. The V gene's germline CDR1 is SGHTA and CDR2 FQGNSA. This CDR3 has 15 residues. The sequenced sample was CD4+ or CD8+ T cells sorted from blood, obtained in a trial of the OX40 agonist ivuxolimab. The chain employs TRBV7-2 and TRBJ2-5, with 8 bases aligning to TRBD2. The TCR was taken from an adult with an advanced solid tumor such as melanoma, head and neck, liver or kidney cancer. CDR3 region: CASSYSSGGGETQYF. CDR3 coding DNA: TGTGCCAGCAGCTACTCCAGCGGGGGCGGAGAGACCCAGTACTTC.